Following are 22 T cell receptor beta chains from one sample sequenced in a study of long-term antiretroviral therapy in people with HIV. Samples were assayed with immunoSEQ v3.0 at survey level. Clones were read by immunoSEQ multiplex PCR, and TCRdb kept only the in-frame ones, dropping some. Among tens of thousands of clones listed, around 90% were seen once. Sequencing used unsorted PBMCs, obtained 1.1 years after starting antiretroviral therapy. These receptors originate from a young man with HIV.

The chain uses TRBV6-1 and TRBJ2-2; TRBD1 aligns across 8 bases. The V gene end was trimmed by 3 bases and the J gene end by 1 base; junction bases not matched to a gene: 4. Germline-derived CDR1 and CDR2 are MNHNS and SASEGT. This CDR3 has 16 amino acids. The CDR3 DNA reads as TGTGCCAGCAGTGATCCGACAGGGGAGAACACCGGGGAGCTGTTTTTT. Translating gives CASSDPTGENTGELFF.

The J gene is TRBJ2-3, the V gene TRBV9; TRBD2 aligns across 10 bases. Germline V gene lookup returns CDR1 SGDLS and CDR2 YYNGEE. The CDR3 is 18 residues long. With 0 bases clipped from V and 3 bases from J, the junction kept 10 bases outside the gene matches. The CDR3 here is CASSVGLSSGGATDTQYF. For the CDR3, the DNA is TGTGCCAGCAGCGTAGGGTTGTCCAGCGGGGGGGCAACAGATACGCAGTATTTT.

The sample holds one count of this clone. Here the CDR3 reads CASSQDSPMAGRPGELFF. For the CDR3, the DNA is TGCGCCAGCAGCCAAGATTCCCCTATGGCGGGACGACCCGGGGAGCTGTTTTTT. This sequence joins TRBV4-1 and TRBJ2-2, with D maybe TRBD2 (6 bases). V was shortened by 0 bases and J by 6 bases, with 20 bases between the two germline ends. CDR1 and CDR2 from the germline V gene are MGHRA and YSYEKL. CDR3 length equals 18 residues.

This chain uses TRBV27 with TRBJ2-7, with D possibly being TRBD2 (5 bases). This CDR3 contains 13 residues. Germline lookup yields CDR1 MNHEY and CDR2 SMNVEV (reference sequence). The ends were cut back, 5 bases at V and 3 bases at J, with 11 bases in the middle. The CDR3 DNA follows: TGTGCCAGCAGTCGACGGGGTTTCTACGAGCAGTACTTC. The encoded protein is CASSRRGFYEQYF.

This clone was seen only a few times. The chain joins TRBV6-6 to TRBJ1-5, with D uncertain. The germline gives CDR1 MNHNY, CDR2 SVGAGI (reference sequence). This CDR3 comprises 11 residues. The V end lost 6 bases, the J end lost 5 bases, and 5 bases lay between the germline ends. CDR3 region: CASSQDQPQHF. The CDR3 DNA reads as TGTGCCAGCAGCCAGGATCAGCCCCAGCATTTT.

In DNA, the CDR3 is TGTGCCACCAGCGGCACCTCTAGCGGGGCCACAGATACGCAGTATTTT. It translates to CATSGTSSGATDTQYF. The rearrangement uses TRBV15 and TRBJ2-3, with 9 bases fitting TRBD2. This CDR3 comprises 16 residues. CDR1 and CDR2 from the germline V gene are LNHNV and YYDKDF (reference sequence). The V segment lost 5 bases and the J segment 2 bases; nucleotides outside the gene matches: 8.

The gene calls are TRBV10-3 and TRBJ1-1; 12 positions match TRBD1. Unmatched junction bases numbered 11, after V lost 3 bases and J lost 6 bases. The CDR3 totals 17 residues. The germline V gene encodes CDR1 ENHRY and CDR2 SYGVKD. CDR3 protein: CAISDQGTGGAIPEAFF. In nucleotides, the CDR3 is TGTGCCATCAGTGACCAAGGGACAGGGGGCGCGATCCCTGAAGCTTTCTTT.

V and J are TRBV5-1 and TRBJ1-3; 9 nucleotides agree with TRBD1. CDR1 is SGHRS and CDR2 is YFSETQ in the germline V gene. The CDR3 spans 14 residues. Trimming removed 4 bases from V and 6 bases from J; junction bases left unmatched: 5. The CDR3 nucleotides are TGCGCCAGCAGCGTCGGACAGGGGACAAACACCATATATTTT. This codes for CASSVGQGTNTIYF. The complete variable domain, with remaining parts taken from reference TRBV5-1 and TRBJ1-3, reads KAGVTQTPRYLIKTRGQQVTLSCSPISGHRSVSWYQQTPGQGLQFLFEYFSETQRNKGNFPGRFSGRQFSNSRSEMNVSTLELGDSALYLCASSVGQGTNTIYFGEGSWLTVV.

This clone turned up a few times. The rearrangement uses TRBV10-1 and TRBJ1-5; 9 nucleotides agree with TRBD1. Trimming at V came to 4 bases and at J to 10 bases, leaving 8 bases not matched to a gene. The V gene's germline CDR1 is WNHNN and CDR2 SYGVQD (reference sequence). CDR3 length equals 14 residues. The CDR3 nucleotides are TGCGCCAGCAGTGTAGGGACAGGGAGTGGCCCCCAGCATTTT. Its protein product is CASSVGTGSGPQHF.

The chain recombines TRBV5-4 with TRBJ2-3; TRBD2 might be the D (6 bases). Germline V gene data show CDR1 as SGHNT and CDR2 as YYREEE (reference sequence). The V end was cut by 3 bases, the J end by 5 bases, with 13 bases between. This CDR3 region has 14 residues. The CDR3 spells CASSSRDSGDTQYF. The CDR3 DNA follows: TGTGCCAGCAGCTCCCGGGACTCGGGAGATACGCAGTATTTT.

The chain joins TRBV6-1 to TRBJ2-7; D unresolved. Between the trimmed V and J ends, which lost 8 bases and 3 bases, there was a span of 11 bases. Germline V CDR1 and CDR2: MNHNS, SASEGT. The CDR3 has 12 residues. CDR3 in amino acids: CASSRPDYEQYF. In nucleotides, the CDR3 is TGTGCCAGCTCCCGGCCGGACTACGAGCAGTACTTC.

The chain has TRBV19 and TRBJ2-7, with TRBD1 matching over 10 bases. The junction had 9 bases not matched to a gene; V was cut back by 5 bases and J by 2 bases. This CDR3 is 16 amino acids long. In germline, CDR1 is LNHDA, CDR2 SQIVND (reference sequence). CDR3 bases: TGTGCCAGTAGTCCCGGGACAGGGGAGTTTCCCTACGAGCAGTACTTC. Protein sequence: CASSPGTGEFPYEQYF.

The chain has TRBV27 and TRBJ2-3; 11 nucleotides match TRBD1. The CDR3 extends over 15 amino acids. The germline V gene has CDR1 MNHEY and CDR2 SMNVEV (reference sequence). V lost 4 bases, J lost 3 bases, and 3 bases stayed unmatched. The CDR3 nucleotides read TGTGCCAGCAGTTACCGGGACAGGGGGACAGATACGCAGTATTTT. The encoded protein is CASSYRDRGTDTQYF.

This chain links TRBV4-3 with TRBJ2-5; 7 bases are shared with TRBD1. V was clipped by 4 bases and J by 0 bases; unmatched bases: 14. In germline, CDR1 is LGHNA, CDR2 YSLEER. The CDR3 is 18 residues long. For the CDR3, the DNA is TGCGCCAGCAGCCGGTCCGCAATAAGGGACAGCTACCAAGAGACCCAGTACTTC. It specifies CASSRSAIRDSYQETQYF.

The chain is built from TRBV7-2 and TRBJ1-1; TRBD1 might be the D (6 bases). CDR1 is SGHTA and CDR2 is FQGNSA in the germline V gene. This CDR3 contains 15 residues. V dropped 1 base and J dropped 4 bases, with 13 bases sitting between them. DNA of the CDR3: TGTGCCAGCAGCTTAGAGCCAGGAGGGGGCACTGAAGCTTTCTTT. Amino acid sequence: CASSLEPGGGTEAFF.

A note on this clone: The junction does not match germline at one end; this may be a read error. The V call is TRBV11-1, the J call TRBJ2-3; 8 bases fit TRBD2. The CDR3 runs 11 residues. Germline V gene sequence: CDR1 SGHAT, CDR2 FQDESV (reference sequence). CDR3 loop: CASAGGNTQYF. CDR3 DNA sequence: TGCGCGAGCGCGGGGGGAAATACGCAGTATTTT.

This clone was seen a handful of times. The genes are TRBV5-6 and TRBJ2-7; D is unclear. The V gene's germline CDR1 is SGHDT and CDR2 YYEEEE. The CDR3 spans 13 residues. Trimming took 0 bases from V and 3 from J, leaving 7 bases between them. Written as DNA, the CDR3 is TGTGCCAGCAGCTTGGCCTATGTCTACGAGCAGTACTTC. It translates to CASSLAYVYEQYF.

The genes are TRBV19 and TRBJ2-7; 10 bases are a match to TRBD1. This CDR3 comprises 16 residues. The germline CDR1 and CDR2 sequences are LNHDA and SQIVND (reference sequence). The J segment lost 0 bases and the V segment lost 5 bases, leaving 7 bases of the junction unmatched. CDR3 loop: CASSFGTGESSYEQYF. The CDR3, as DNA: TGTGCCAGTAGTTTCGGGACAGGGGAGAGCTCCTACGAGCAGTACTTC.

The chain links TRBV2 to TRBJ1-2, with D unclear. Looked up from germline, CDR1 is SNHLY and CDR2 is FYNNEI. The ends were cut back, 7 bases at V and 4 bases at J, with 19 bases in the middle. The CDR3 is 15 amino acids. The CDR3 reads CASMRWEGPGYGYTF. The CDR3 DNA reads TGTGCCAGCATGAGGTGGGAGGGCCCAGGCTATGGCTACACCTTC.

V usage is TRBV19 and J usage is TRBJ2-2; TRBD2 matches at 7 bases. V lost 3 bases, J lost 6 bases, and 7 bases stayed unmatched. The CDR3 sequence is 15 residues long. Germline-derived CDR1 and CDR2 are LNHDA and SQIVND (reference sequence). CDR3 sequence: CASSMGDRGAGELFF. As DNA, the CDR3 is TGTGCCAGTAGTATGGGTGATCGGGGGGCCGGGGAGCTGTTTTTT.

V and J are TRBV13 and TRBJ2-1, with 7 bases matching TRBD1. The length of the CDR3 is 15 residues. Germline CDR1 reads PRHDT; CDR2 reads FYEKMQ (reference sequence). V lost 6 bases, J lost 4 bases, and 9 bases stayed unmatched. CDR3 in amino acids: CASSSGGDGYNEQFF. For the CDR3, the DNA is TGTGCCAGCAGTTCAGGGGGAGACGGATACAATGAGCAGTTCTTC.

J is TRBJ1-1 and V is TRBV5-4, with 8 bases that match TRBD1. The germline gives CDR1 SGHNT, CDR2 YYREEE (reference sequence). V was clipped by 4 bases and J by 1 base; unmatched bases: 6. This CDR3 contains 15 residues. CDR3 in DNA: TGTGCCAGCAGCCAACCGGACAGGGCGAACACTGAAGCTTTCTTT. Its translation: CASSQPDRANTEAFF.